The 24 T cell receptor beta chains listed next were all sequenced from one sample in a study of Graves' ophthalmopathy and Graves' hyperthyroidism. Investigators amplified TCR beta CDR3 regions from RNA transcripts. The workflow started with a first-round RT-PCR run with HTBI primers and then moved on to a second-round multiplex PCR. Via MiXCR, TCRdb re-called the multiplex PCR reads, giving one row per CDR3 protein. The repertoire consists of under 250,000 distinct CDR3 sequences, with 25% to 30% occurring once and the leading ten covering about 9.1%. Input material: peripheral blood. The receptor set was obtained from a man in his forties or fifties with Graves' ophthalmopathy.

This clonotype has at least ten counts. The rearrangement joins TRBV29-1 to TRBJ2-5; the D is unclear. CDR1 is SQVTM, CDR2 ANQGSEA, per germline. Trimming left V 4 bases short and J 4 bases short, with 10 bases between. The length of the CDR3 is 12 residues. CDR3 sequence reads: CSVGNTVETQYF. As DNA, the CDR3 is TGCAGCGTTGGAAATACGGTAGAGACCCAGTACTTC.

There are many counts of this clonotype. An end of the junction does not agree with germline; a read error may underlie this. The CDR3 spells CASSMQGPSDYGHTF. Written as DNA, the CDR3 is TGTGCCAGTAGTATGCAGGGCCCATCGGACTATGGCCACACCTTC. The V and J genes are TRBV19 and TRBJ1-2, with D possibly matching TRBD1 (5 bases). Germline CDR1 reads LNHDA; CDR2 reads SQIVND (reference sequence). The CDR3 consists of 15 residues.

This clonotype occurred once. V and J are TRBV2 and TRBJ1-2; TRBD1 agrees at 8 bases. The germline CDR1 and CDR2 sequences are SNHLY and FYNNEI. After removal of 5 bases from V and 4 bases from J, the junction contained 6 bases not matched to a gene. The CDR3 consists of 14 residues. In nucleotides, the CDR3 is TGTGCCAGCAGTCCACAGGGGGTAGTCTATGGCTACACCTTC. Translated: CASSPQGVVYGYTF. The full variable domain, its missing parts supplied by reference TRBV2 and TRBJ1-2, is EPEVTQTPSHQVTQMGQEVILRCVPISNHLYFYWYRQILGQKVEFLVSFYNNEISEKSEIFDDQFSVERPDGSNFTLKIRSTKLEDSAMYFCASSPQGVVYGYTFGSGTRLTVV.

This clonotype was observed many times. The gene calls are TRBV4-3 and TRBJ1-3; D ambiguous. V lost 0 bases and J 0 bases, leaving 9 bases between the germline ends. Per germline, CDR1 LGHNA and CDR2 YSLEER. This CDR3 contains 16 residues. The DNA of the CDR3 is TGCGCCAGCAGCCAAGATAGGTCTAGCTCTGGAAACACCATATATTTT. It yields the protein CASSQDRSSSGNTIYF.

The table lists this clonotype with many counts. The chain uses TRBV28 and TRBJ2-5; D possibly corresponds to TRBD2 (6 bases). V gave up 7 bases and J gave up 5 bases, with 14 bases separating them. CDR3 size: 13 residues. The germline CDR1 and CDR2 sequences are MDHEN and SYDVKM. Here the CDR3 DNA reads TGTGCCAGCAAAATCGGGGGAGGTGAGACCCAGTACTTC. This sequence encodes CASKIGGGETQYF.

This chain joins TRBV6-1 and TRBJ2-7, with 8 bases matching TRBD1. The CDR3 is made up of 12 amino acids. The V and J ends lost 10 bases and 11 bases, in that order; junction bases with no gene match: 13. The V gene's germline CDR1 is MNHNS and CDR2 SASEGT. CDR3 amino acids: CATTGTGEKKYF. CDR3 coding DNA: TGTGCCACTACCGGGACAGGAGAAAAAAAGTACTTC.

The chain uses TRBV5-1 and TRBJ2-7; D is uncertain. Germline CDR1 reads SGHRS; CDR2 reads YFSETQ. The CDR3 covers 15 residues. The V end lost 0 bases, the J end lost 0 bases, and 10 bases lay between the germline ends. This CDR3 reads CASSLAQLSSYEQYF. For the CDR3, the DNA is TGCGCCAGCAGCTTGGCTCAACTAAGCTCCTACGAGCAGTACTTC.

This clonotype was observed many times. The V call is TRBV20-1, the J call TRBJ1-2; a possible D gene is TRBD1 (6 bases). This CDR3 comprises 12 residues. In germline, CDR1 is DFQATT, CDR2 SNEGSKA (reference sequence). V lost 4 bases, J lost 4 bases, and 10 bases lay in between. This CDR3 is CSAIDRTYGYTF. Written as DNA, the CDR3 is TGCAGTGCTATAGACAGGACCTATGGCTACACCTTC.

This chain uses TRBV28 with TRBJ2-7, with 14 nucleotides matching TRBD2. The CDR3 length is 15 residues. Germline loops: CDR1 MDHEN, CDR2 SYDVKM. Trimming cost V 5 bases and J 5 bases; bases outside gene matches: 5. In DNA form, the CDR3 reads TGTGCCAGCAGTGGGGGGACTAGCGGGAGTAACGAGCAGTACTTC. Amino acid sequence: CASSGGTSGSNEQYF.

J is TRBJ1-5 and V is TRBV7-8; a possible D gene is TRBD1 (5 bases). The V gene lost 3 bases and the J gene lost 1 base, with 10 bases spanning the gap. The CDR3 spans 15 residues. Germline V gives CDR1 SGHVS, CDR2 FQNEAQ. CDR3 region: CASSFGWGSNQPQHF. The CDR3 DNA sequence: TGTGCCAGCAGCTTCGGATGGGGGAGCAATCAGCCCCAGCATTTT.

V is TRBV7-2 and J is TRBJ1-5, with 8 bases fitting TRBD1. CDR3 size: 15 residues. Germline CDR1 SGHTA, CDR2 FQGNSA. The trim removed 2 bases at V and 7 bases at J, leaving 7 bases unmatched. CDR3: CASSLSQGAGQPQHF. Here the CDR3 DNA reads TGTGCCAGCAGCTTATCTCAGGGGGCGGGACAGCCCCAGCATTTT.

This rearrangement joins TRBV7-9 to TRBJ2-7; D is perhaps TRBD1 (6 bases). Germline lookup yields CDR1 SEHNR and CDR2 FQNEAQ (reference sequence). The CDR3 has 14 residues. V was shortened by 5 bases and J by 7 bases, with 18 bases between the two germline ends. The DNA for the CDR3 is TGTGCCAGCAGCGGGCCCGGGACACCGGGGGAGCAGTACTTC. Translating it yields CASSGPGTPGEQYF.

The chain carries TRBV6-1 and TRBJ1-1; tentative D call: TRBD1 (6 bases). Per the germline V gene, CDR1 is MNHNS and CDR2 is SASEGT. The CDR3 runs 13 residues. Deletions cut 6 bases from V and 4 bases from J, with 12 bases between. As DNA, the CDR3 is TGTGCCAGCAGCAATACAGGGTTCACTGAAGCTTTCTTT. It codes for CASSNTGFTEAFF.

The chain employs TRBV15 and TRBJ1-1; TRBD1 might be the D (5 bases). The germline CDR1 and CDR2 sequences are LNHNV and YYDKDF (reference sequence). V lost 0 bases and J lost 5, with 10 bases in between. The CDR3 covers 14 residues. The CDR3 region is CATSRDEGLTEAFF. The DNA for the CDR3 is TGTGCCACCAGCAGAGACGAGGGGTTGACTGAAGCTTTCTTT.

This clonotype was recorded at least ten times. The chain carries TRBV18 and TRBJ2-2, with no clear D. Germline CDR1 is KGHSH and CDR2 is LQKENI. The CDR3 runs 13 residues. V was clipped by 1 base and J by 3 bases, with 3 bases between them. As DNA, the CDR3 is TGTGCCAGCTCACCACAGGACACCGGGGAGCTGTTTTTT. The encoded protein is CASSPQDTGELFF. The full variable domain, with the rest looked up from reference TRBV18 and TRBJ2-2, is NAGVMQNPRHLVRRRGQEARLRCSPMKGHSHVYWYRQLPEEGLKFMVYLQKENIIDESGMPKERFSAEFPKEGPSILRIQQVVRGDSAAYFCASSPQDTGELFFGEGSRLTVL.

This chain joins TRBV28 and TRBJ2-2; TRBD1 agrees at 7 bases. Germline assignment: CDR1 MDHEN and CDR2 SYDVKM. V lost 3 bases, J lost 3 bases, and 7 bases stayed unmatched. This CDR3 has 16 amino acids. The CDR3 protein is CASSFVGGADTGELFF. The CDR3 DNA reads as TGTGCCAGCAGTTTTGTAGGGGGCGCAGACACCGGGGAGCTGTTTTTT.

This clonotype was observed many times. V usage is TRBV12-3 or TRBV12-4 and J usage is TRBJ1-1; perhaps TRBD1 as D (5 bases). Trimming removed 3 bases from V and 0 bases from J, with 11 bases in between. This CDR3 region has 15 residues. CDR3 residues: CASSFTQGMNTEAFF. The DNA of the CDR3 is TGTGCCAGCAGTTTTACCCAGGGTATGAACACTGAAGCTTTCTTT.

The chain employs TRBV15 and TRBJ1-1; D gene ambiguous. V lost 5 bases, J lost 0 bases, and 16 bases lay in between. The CDR3 length is 16 residues. Germline-derived CDR1 and CDR2 are LNHNV and YYDKDF (reference sequence). CDR3 sequence: CATSGVAERLNTEAFF. The CDR3 coding sequence is TGTGCCACCAGCGGGGTTGCGGAACGGTTGAACACTGAAGCTTTCTTT. The whole variable domain, filled in from reference TRBV15 and TRBJ1-1, reads DAMVIQNPRYQVTQFGKPVTLSCSQTLNHNVMYWYQQKSSQAPKLLFHYYDKDFNNEADTPDNFQSRRPNTSFCFLDIRSPGLGDTAMYLCATSGVAERLNTEAFFGQGTRLTVV.

This clonotype was seen ten or more times. The rearrangement joins TRBV5-1 to TRBJ2-7, with 8 bases aligning to TRBD1. CDR1 and CDR2 from the germline V gene are SGHRS and YFSETQ. V lost 4 bases to trimming and J lost 4 bases; unmatched junction nucleotides: 7. The CDR3 extends over 14 amino acids. The chain's CDR3 is CASSPRGLGYEQYF. The CDR3 DNA is TGCGCCAGCAGCCCCAGGGGGCTCGGGTACGAGCAGTACTTC. Drawing the rest from reference TRBV5-1 and TRBJ2-7, the complete variable domain is KAGVTQTPRYLIKTRGQQVTLSCSPISGHRSVSWYQQTPGQGLQFLFEYFSETQRNKGNFPGRFSGRQFSNSRSEMNVSTLELGDSALYLCASSPRGLGYEQYFGPGTRLTVT.

The chain uses TRBV12-3 or TRBV12-4 and TRBJ2-3; the D gene is possibly TRBD2 (6 bases). There are 13 residues in the CDR3. V was clipped by 7 bases and J by 5 bases, with 13 bases between them. In nucleotides, the CDR3 is TGTGCCAGCAACGTCCGGGGACTAGATACGCAGTATTTT. It specifies CASNVRGLDTQYF.

This clonotype was counted many times. The chain combines TRBV19 with TRBJ1-1; unclear D gene. Per the germline V gene, CDR1 is LNHDA and CDR2 is SQIVND (reference sequence). CDR3 length: 13 residues. V lost 3 bases to trimming and J lost 1 base, with 6 bases between them. CDR3 DNA: TGTGCCAGTAGTATTTCCGAGAACACTGAAGCTTTCTTT. Translation: CASSISENTEAFF.

CDR3: CASSFAGTGWETQYF. CDR3 nucleotide sequence: TGTGCCAGCAGCTTCGCCGGGACAGGGTGGGAGACCCAGTACTTC. V usage is TRBV11-2 and J usage is TRBJ2-5, with 9 bases that match TRBD1. The CDR3 spans 15 residues. CDR1 is SGHAT and CDR2 is FQNNGV in the germline V gene. V shed 3 bases and J 5 bases; nucleotides not matched to a gene: 7. Full variable domain (rest looked up from reference TRBV11-2 and TRBJ2-5): EAGVAQSPRYKIIEKRQSVAFWCNPISGHATLYWYQQILGQGPKLLIQFQNNGVVDDSQLPKDRFSAERLKGVDSTLKIQPAKLEDSAVYLCASSFAGTGWETQYFGPGTRLLVL.

This clonotype was found many times. V and J are TRBV6-5 and TRBJ2-6; no clear D. CDR3 length equals 16 residues. The ends were cut back, 2 bases at V and 0 bases at J, with 8 bases in the middle. Per germline, CDR1 MNHEY and CDR2 SVGAGI. CDR3 residues: CASSYTVASGANVLTF. The CDR3 coding sequence is TGTGCCAGCAGTTACACAGTGGCCTCTGGGGCCAACGTCCTGACTTTC.

There are many counts of this clonotype. The chain is built from TRBV28 and TRBJ2-7, with 7 bases that match TRBD2. V dropped 5 bases and J dropped 6; count of bases not matched to a gene: 16. The CDR3 length is 16 residues. CDR1 and CDR2 from the germline V gene are MDHEN and SYDVKM. The CDR3 loop is CASSRRTSKGPLEQYF. CDR3 coding DNA: TGTGCCAGCAGTCGTAGGACTAGTAAGGGCCCCCTCGAGCAGTACTTC.